The clone carrying this T cell receptor beta chain was observed at least ten times. The antigen is unknown. Sequencing libraries for TCR beta were prepared with iRepertoire HTBI primers and Arm-PCR of CDR3 regions. TCRdb processed the multiplex PCR reads anew with MiXCR; each CDR3 protein has one entry. Among 360,000 or so distinct CDR3 sequences listed, about an eighth were seen once. The sample is drawn from a study of regulatory T cells in long-lasting Graves disease. Study conclusions and caveats: Persistent disease was characterized by preferential usage of TRBV28, TRBJ1-2 and TRBJ2-5.

Time point: newly diagnosed GD, antithyroid drugs for less than 3 months. Making the TCR library involved RNA that had been extracted from PBMCs. The CDR3 is 13 amino acids. The V end was cut by 3 bases, the J end by 0 bases, with 5 bases between. The germline V gene encodes CDR1 GTSNPN and CDR2 SVGIG (reference sequence). The data were also submitted as part of a second study, on T cells in Graves' hyperthyroidism and ophthalmopathy. That work states: Clinical symptoms, serum thyroxine, TRAb, thyroid ultrasound and orbital computed tomography established diagnosis.

Material: peripheral blood mononuclear cells (PBMCs), obtained at new diagnosis, from a patient treated with antithyroid drugs. This receptor was identified in a woman aged 18 to 35 with Graves disease. This chain joins TRBV30 and TRBJ2-2; D uncertain. Written as DNA, the CDR3 is TGTGCCTGGAGGACTCCGAACACCGGGGAGCTGTTTTTT. This encodes CAWRTPNTGELFF.